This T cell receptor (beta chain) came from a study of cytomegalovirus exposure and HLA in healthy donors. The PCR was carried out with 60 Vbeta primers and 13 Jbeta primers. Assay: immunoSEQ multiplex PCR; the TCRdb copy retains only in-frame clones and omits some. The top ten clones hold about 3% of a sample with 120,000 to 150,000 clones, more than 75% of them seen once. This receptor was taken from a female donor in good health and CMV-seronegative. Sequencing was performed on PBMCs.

The CDR3 bases are TGCGCCAGCAGCCAAGAAACGACTAGCGGGAGCGGTGAGCAGTTCTTC. It encodes CASSQETTSGSGEQFF. J is TRBJ2-1 and V is TRBV4-1, with TRBD2 identical over 12 bases. Germline V gives CDR1 MGHRA, CDR2 YSYEKL. The V and J ends lost 0 bases and 9 bases, in that order; junction bases with no gene match: 6. The CDR3 spans 16 residues.